This T cell receptor beta chain was recorded in a study of T cells in Graves' hyperthyroidism and ophthalmopathy. CDR3 length: 14 amino acids. The V gene lost 7 bases and the J gene lost 6 bases, with 16 bases spanning the gap. Germline V gives CDR1 SNHLY, CDR2 FYNNEI. Diagnosis rested on symptoms, serum thyroxine and TRAb, thyroid ultrasound, and orbital computed tomography. Amplification targeted TCR beta CDR3 regions from RNA transcripts. The TCR CDR3 was amplified in a first-round RT-PCR using the HTBI primer set. TCRdb reprocessed the multiplex PCR reads with MiXCR, giving one entry per CDR3 protein. The data contain around 300,000 distinct CDR3 sequences, 20% to 25% of them singletons.

The rearrangement links TRBV2 to TRBJ2-1; D remains unclear. The source is a man aged 30 to 45 with Graves' ophthalmopathy. Sequenced sample: blood. The CDR3 DNA reads as TGTGCCAGCATCCCGGAATCGGTGGCCAATGAGCAGTTCTTC. Its protein is CASIPESVANEQFF. Complete variable domain (other parts from reference TRBV2 and TRBJ2-1): EPEVTQTPSHQVTQMGQEVILRCVPISNHLYFYWYRQILGQKVEFLVSFYNNEISEKSEIFDDQFSVERPDGSNFTLKIRSTKLEDSAMYFCASIPESVANEQFFGPGTRLTVL.